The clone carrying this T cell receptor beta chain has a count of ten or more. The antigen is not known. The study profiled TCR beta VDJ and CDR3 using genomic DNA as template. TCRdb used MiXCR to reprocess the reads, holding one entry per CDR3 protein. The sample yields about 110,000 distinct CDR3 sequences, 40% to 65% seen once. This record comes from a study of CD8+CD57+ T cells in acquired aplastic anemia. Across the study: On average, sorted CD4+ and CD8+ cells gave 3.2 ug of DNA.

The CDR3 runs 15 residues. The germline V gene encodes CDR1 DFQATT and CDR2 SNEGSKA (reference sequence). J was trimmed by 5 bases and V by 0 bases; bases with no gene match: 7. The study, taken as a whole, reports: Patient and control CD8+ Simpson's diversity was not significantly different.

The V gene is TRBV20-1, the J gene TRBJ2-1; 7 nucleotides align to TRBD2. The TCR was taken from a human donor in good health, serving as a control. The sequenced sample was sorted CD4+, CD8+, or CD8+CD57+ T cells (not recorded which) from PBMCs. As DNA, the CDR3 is TGCAGTGCTAGAGATCTGGGGGGGGGAGACAATGAGCAGTTCTTC. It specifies CSARDLGGGDNEQFF.